The 10 T cell receptor beta chains below all came from one sample that was sequenced in a study of cytomegalovirus exposure and HLA in healthy donors. Amplification used 60 Vbeta primers and 13 Jbeta primers. Sequenced by immunoSEQ multiplex PCR; TCRdb stores in-frame clones only, minus some. The sample lists about 160,000 clones, roughly 80% occurring once. Sequencing input: PBMCs. The receptor source for this set is a man between 40 and 49 years old in good health and CMV-seronegative.

The gene calls are TRBV15 and TRBJ2-7; tentative D call: TRBD2 (5 bases). Germline CDR1 reads LNHNV; CDR2 reads YYDKDF (reference sequence). The CDR3 extends over 12 amino acids. V shed 1 base and J shed 6 bases, with 7 bases lying between them. CDR3 sequence reads: CATSRVDSEQYF. In DNA form, the CDR3 reads TGTGCCACCAGCAGAGTGGACTCCGAGCAGTACTTC.

The V and J genes are TRBV6-5 and TRBJ2-5; 8 nucleotides agree with TRBD1. The J call is doubtful: the DNA matches TRBJ2-7 better. CDR1 is MNHEY and CDR2 is SVGAGI in the germline V gene. The CDR3 is 14 residues long. This CDR3 reads CASSQTGDLYEQYF. In DNA, the CDR3 is TGTGCCAGCAGTCAGACAGGGGACCTCTACGAGCAGTACTTC.

V and J are TRBV11-2 and TRBJ1-2, with TRBD1 matching 10 bases. V lost 3 bases and J lost 7; bases outside the gene matches: 11. The germline V gene encodes CDR1 SGHAT and CDR2 FQNNGV. The CDR3 extends over 16 amino acids. The CDR3 DNA sequence: TGTGCCAGCAGCTTTGACAGGGGGCTTAATATGGGTGGCTACACCTTC. This translates into CASSFDRGLNMGGYTF. The complete variable domain, with remaining parts taken from reference TRBV11-2 and TRBJ1-2, reads EAGVAQSPRYKIIEKRQSVAFWCNPISGHATLYWYQQILGQGPKLLIQFQNNGVVDDSQLPKDRFSAERLKGVDSTLKIQPAKLEDSAVYLCASSFDRGLNMGGYTFGSGTRLTVV.

The chain joins TRBV5-4 to TRBJ1-2; D gene unclear. Germline lookup yields CDR1 SGHNT and CDR2 YYREEE (reference sequence). V was shortened by 0 bases and J by 3 bases, with 12 bases between the two germline ends. This CDR3 spans 15 amino acids. The CDR3 bases are TGTGCCAGCAGCTTGGGAGGGTCGGGTGACTATGGCTACACCTTC. It translates to CASSLGGSGDYGYTF.

The CDR3 DNA reads TGTGCCAGCAGCTCTGGAGCAGGGCAAAAGCCCCAGCATTTT. It yields the protein CASSSGAGQKPQHF. The chain joins TRBV7-2 to TRBJ1-5; perhaps TRBD1 as D (5 bases). Trimming cost V 4 bases and J 8 bases, with 15 bases left between them. Germline V gene lookup returns CDR1 SGHTA and CDR2 FQGNSA. This CDR3 contains 14 residues.

The chain joins TRBV9 to TRBJ2-5; TRBD2 is a possible D gene (7 bases). The CDR3 consists of 15 residues. V was clipped by 5 bases and J by 5 bases, with 19 bases between them. Germline V gene lookup returns CDR1 SGDLS and CDR2 YYNGEE. In DNA form, the CDR3 reads TGTGCCAGCAGTCCGACGGGGGGCCTCACGGAGACCCAGTACTTC. It codes for CASSPTGGLTETQYF.

Concerning this clone itself: This CDR3 is also generated by other DNA sequences in the sample. DNA of the CDR3: TGTGCCAGCAGATCGTACACTGAAGCTTTCTTT. This sequence encodes CASRSYTEAFF. The chain recombines TRBV27 with TRBJ1-1; D ambiguous. CDR1 and CDR2 from the germline V gene are MNHEY and SMNVEV (reference sequence). This CDR3 comprises 11 residues. V lost 6 bases, J lost 3 bases, and 5 bases lay in between.

CDR3 in amino acids: CASSYGSGETQYF. The CDR3 nucleotides are TGTGCCAGCAGCTATGGCTCTGGAGAGACCCAGTACTTC. The rearrangement joins TRBV5-4 to TRBJ2-5; D ambiguous. This CDR3 contains 13 residues. CDR1 is SGHNT, CDR2 YYREEE, per germline (reference sequence). V lost 3 bases, J lost 4 bases, and 10 bases lay in between.

The J gene is TRBJ2-5, the V gene TRBV10-1; 7 bases agree with TRBD1. Germline V CDR1 and CDR2: WNHNN, SYGVQD (reference sequence). Unmatched junction bases numbered 5, after V lost 5 bases and J lost 2 bases. CDR3 length: 14 residues. The CDR3 bases are TGCGCCAGCAGTCGGACAGGATTTCAAGAGACCCAGTACTTC. Its protein is CASSRTGFQETQYF.

This chain joins TRBV2 and TRBJ2-5; D is unclear. The V end was cut by 1 base, the J end by 7 bases, with 16 bases between. CDR1 is SNHLY, CDR2 FYNNEI, per germline. This CDR3 spans 15 amino acids. The CDR3 sequence is CASSEVGGTVWTQYF. The CDR3 DNA reads TGTGCCAGCAGTGAAGTTGGCGGCACCGTATGGACCCAGTACTTC.